This paragraph covers one T cell receptor (beta chain) sequence. Its target is unknown. Treatment defined: oral pan-JAK inhibitor, 5-10 mg twice daily. Punch biopsies of lesional scalp, plus peripheral blood, were taken from alopecia areata patients. The sample belongs to a study of CD8+ T cells in alopecia areata. Turning to the study itself: Severity scores in treated patients reflected the percentage of scalp affected. Study-level results: Clonality in the scalp and expanded CD8+ clones ranked among the top 100 were significantly decreased by tofacitinib.

Sequencing used cDNA as its template, made by extracting RNA and reverse transcribing it. The method was immunoSEQ multiplex PCR; TCRdb's version includes in-frame clones alone and lacks a portion of them. Of 150,000 to 200,000 clones listed, about three fifths are singletons. Trimming took off 6 bases at V and 4 bases at J, with 12 bases between the two ends. The length of the CDR3 is 13 residues. Germline V CDR1 and CDR2: MNHEY, SMNVEV (reference sequence). Sequencing used CD4+ T cells sorted from blood, obtained at week 24, from a patient treated with tofacitinib. This TCR was recovered from a human donor with alopecia areata. The rearrangement joins TRBV27 to TRBJ1-2; D gene unclear. The CDR3 nucleotides are TGTGCCAGCAGCGCACGGGGAGGCTATGGCTACACCTTC. Translated, it gives CASSARGGYGYTF.